The clone carrying this TCR beta chain was counted many times. The antigen remains undetermined. The data derive from a study of molecular identifiers for immune sequencing clone quantification. Study as a whole: Four of five RNA aliquots from around 20,000 or 100,000 naive CD8 T cells were sequenced.

Points from the study as a whole: Clone sizes that are highly expanded could be underestimated when identical TCR molecules share a barcode.

This CDR3 has 18 amino acids. V was trimmed by 2 bases and J by 2 bases, leaving 21 bases between them. From germline, CDR1 is SGHTA and CDR2 FQGNSA. One entry per CDR3 protein, called by TCRdb with MiXCR from the PCR reads. The sample consists of 400,000 to 600,000 distinct CDR3 sequences, about 25% of them appearing once. The source is a human donor in good health. Some libraries in this study had Jurkat cell RNA spiked in. The chain couples TRBV7-2 to TRBJ2-5, with unresolved D. The sample taken for sequencing was naive CD8+ T cells from blood, with Jurkat cell RNA spiked in. Subset defined: FACS-sorted CD8+CD4-CCR7+CD45RA+ naive T cells. CDR3: CASSLWSPVVGRQETQYF. CDR3 coding DNA: TGTGCCAGCAGCTTATGGTCGCCAGTGGTCGGGCGTCAAGAGACCCAGTACTTC.